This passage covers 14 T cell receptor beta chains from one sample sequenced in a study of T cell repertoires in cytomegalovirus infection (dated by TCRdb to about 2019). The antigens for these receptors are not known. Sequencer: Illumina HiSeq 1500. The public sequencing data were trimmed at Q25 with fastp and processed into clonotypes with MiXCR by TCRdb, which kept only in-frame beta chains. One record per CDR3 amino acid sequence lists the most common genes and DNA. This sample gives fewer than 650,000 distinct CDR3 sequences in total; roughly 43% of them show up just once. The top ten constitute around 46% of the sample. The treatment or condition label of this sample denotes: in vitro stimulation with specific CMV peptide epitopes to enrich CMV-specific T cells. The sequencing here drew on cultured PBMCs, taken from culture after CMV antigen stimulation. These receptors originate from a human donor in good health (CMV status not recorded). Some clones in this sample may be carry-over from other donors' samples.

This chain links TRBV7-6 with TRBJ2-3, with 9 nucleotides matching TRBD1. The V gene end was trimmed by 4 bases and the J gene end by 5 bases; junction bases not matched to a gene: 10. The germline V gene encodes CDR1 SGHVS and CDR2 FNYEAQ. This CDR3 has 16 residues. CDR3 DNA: TGTGCCAGCAGCTCCAGCGGGACAGGGCGTGAAGATACGCAGTATTTT. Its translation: CASSSSGTGREDTQYF.

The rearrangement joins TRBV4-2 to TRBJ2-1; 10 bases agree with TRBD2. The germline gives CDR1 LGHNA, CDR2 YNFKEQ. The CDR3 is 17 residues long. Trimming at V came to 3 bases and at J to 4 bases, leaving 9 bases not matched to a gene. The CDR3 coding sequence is TGTGCCAGCAGCCAGAGGCTAGCGGGGGTCTCATACAATGAGCAGTTCTTC. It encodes CASSQRLAGVSYNEQFF.

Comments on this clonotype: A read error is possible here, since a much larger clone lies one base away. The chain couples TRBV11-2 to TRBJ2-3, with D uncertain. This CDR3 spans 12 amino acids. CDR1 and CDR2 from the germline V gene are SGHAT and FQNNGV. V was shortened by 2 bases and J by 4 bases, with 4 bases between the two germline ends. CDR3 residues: CASSLMSDTQYF. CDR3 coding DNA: TGTGCCAGCAGCTTAATGTCAGATACGCAGTATTTT.

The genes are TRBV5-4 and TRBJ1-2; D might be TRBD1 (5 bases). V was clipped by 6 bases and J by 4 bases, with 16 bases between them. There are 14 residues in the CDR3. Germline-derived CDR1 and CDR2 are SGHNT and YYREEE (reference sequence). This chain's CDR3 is CASTPDSSPYGYTF. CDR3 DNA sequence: TGTGCCAGCACCCCCGACAGTTCACCCTATGGCTACACCTTC. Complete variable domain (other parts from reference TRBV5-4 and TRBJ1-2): ETGVTQSPTHLIKTRGQQVTLRCSSQSGHNTVSWYQQALGQGPQFIFQYYREEENGRGNFPPRFSGLQFPNYSSELNVNALELDDSALYLCASTPDSSPYGYTFGSGTRLTVV.

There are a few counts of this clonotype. The CDR3 nucleotides read TGTGCCAGCAGCACCGGAATCGGGACGGTAGATGAAAAACTGTTTTTT. Residues: CASSTGIGTVDEKLFF. The gene calls are TRBV5-6 and TRBJ1-4, with D possibly TRBD1 on 5 matching bases. V lost 4 bases and J 6 bases, leaving 19 bases between the germline ends. This CDR3 has 16 amino acids. CDR1 and CDR2 (germline): SGHDT, YYEEEE.

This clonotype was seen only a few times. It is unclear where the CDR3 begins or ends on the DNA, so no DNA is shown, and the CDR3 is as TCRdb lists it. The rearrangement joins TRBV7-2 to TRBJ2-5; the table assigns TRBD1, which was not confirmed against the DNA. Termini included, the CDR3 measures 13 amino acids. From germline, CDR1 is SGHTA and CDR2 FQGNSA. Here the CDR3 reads CASSLVAHGTGYF.

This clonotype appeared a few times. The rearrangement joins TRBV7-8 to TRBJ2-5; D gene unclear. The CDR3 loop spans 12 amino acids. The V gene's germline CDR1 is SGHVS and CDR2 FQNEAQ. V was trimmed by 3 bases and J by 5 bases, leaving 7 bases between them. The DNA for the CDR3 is TGTGCCAGCAGCTTTTGGCGGGAGACCCAGTACTTC. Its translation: CASSFWRETQYF.

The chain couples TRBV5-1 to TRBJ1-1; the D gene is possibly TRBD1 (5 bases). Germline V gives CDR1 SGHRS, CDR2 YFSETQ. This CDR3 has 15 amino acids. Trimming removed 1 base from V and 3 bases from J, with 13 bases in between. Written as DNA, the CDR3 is TGCGCCAGCAGCTTGTCTGGGGGTTTGGACACTGAAGCTTTCTTT. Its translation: CASSLSGGLDTEAFF.

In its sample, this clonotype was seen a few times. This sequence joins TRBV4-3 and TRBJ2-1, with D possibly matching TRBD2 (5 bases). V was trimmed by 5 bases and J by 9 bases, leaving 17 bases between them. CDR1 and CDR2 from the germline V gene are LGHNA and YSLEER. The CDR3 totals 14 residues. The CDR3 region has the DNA TGCGCCAGCAGCTCGCGACTAAGCTTCAGTGAGCAGTTCTTC. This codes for CASSSRLSFSEQFF.

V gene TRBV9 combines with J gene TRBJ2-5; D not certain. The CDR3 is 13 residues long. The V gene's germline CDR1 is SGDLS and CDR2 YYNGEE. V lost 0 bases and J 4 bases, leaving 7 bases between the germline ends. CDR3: CASSVGWGETQYF. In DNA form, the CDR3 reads TGTGCCAGCAGCGTAGGATGGGGAGAGACCCAGTACTTC.

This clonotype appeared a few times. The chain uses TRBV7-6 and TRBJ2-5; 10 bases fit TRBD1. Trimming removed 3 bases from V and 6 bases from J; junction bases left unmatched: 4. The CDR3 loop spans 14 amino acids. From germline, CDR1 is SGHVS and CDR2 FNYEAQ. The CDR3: CASSFRTGGQTQYF. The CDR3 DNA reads TGTGCCAGCAGCTTCCGGACAGGGGGACAGACCCAGTACTTC.

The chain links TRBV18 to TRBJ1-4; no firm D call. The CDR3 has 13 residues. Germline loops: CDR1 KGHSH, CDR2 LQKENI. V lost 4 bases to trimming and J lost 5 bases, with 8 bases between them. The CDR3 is CASSQGPNEKLFF. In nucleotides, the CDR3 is TGTGCCAGCTCACAAGGCCCGAATGAAAAACTGTTTTTT.

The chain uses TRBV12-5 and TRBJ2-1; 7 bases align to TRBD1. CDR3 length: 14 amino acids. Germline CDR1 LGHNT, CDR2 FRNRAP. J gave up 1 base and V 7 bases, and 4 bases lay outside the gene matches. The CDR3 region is CASDLTGSYNEQFF. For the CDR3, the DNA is TGTGCTAGTGACCTGACAGGGTCCTACAATGAGCAGTTCTTC.

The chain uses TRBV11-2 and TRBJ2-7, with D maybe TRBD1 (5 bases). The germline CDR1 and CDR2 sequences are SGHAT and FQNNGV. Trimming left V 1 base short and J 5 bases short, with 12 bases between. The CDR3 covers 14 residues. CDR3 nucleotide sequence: TGTGCCAGCAGCTTAGGTTTCCAGGGCAACGAGCAGTACTTC. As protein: CASSLGFQGNEQYF.